The 29 T cell receptor beta chains listed next were all sequenced from one sample in a study of CD8 T cells in Susac syndrome. It was with random hexamers that roughly 0.45 to 1 ug RNA was reverse transcribed. TCRdb re-analysed the immunoSEQ multiplex PCR reads in MiXCR, keeping a single row per CDR3 protein. The sample shows 150,000 to 200,000 distinct CDR3 sequences, around 94% of them seen only once. The sequencing sample was made of CD4+ T cells from PBMCs. Receptor source: a human donor in good health.

This sequence joins TRBV3-1 and TRBJ1-1; D call uncertain. The CDR3 length is 11 residues. Looked up from germline, CDR1 is LGHDT and CDR2 is YNNKEL (reference sequence). Trimming shortened V by 2 bases and J by 4 bases, and 2 bases separated the two germline ends. The CDR3 DNA is TGTGCCAGCAGCCAATCCACTGAAGCTTTCTTT. Protein: CASSQSTEAFF.

The V call is TRBV29-1, the J call TRBJ2-5, with TRBD1 identical over 9 bases. The V gene's germline CDR1 is SQVTM and CDR2 ANQGSEA. CDR3 length: 13 amino acids. The V gene end was trimmed by 7 bases and the J gene end by 1 base; junction bases not matched to a gene: 4. CDR3 amino acids: CSAKTGGQETQYF. DNA of the CDR3: TGCAGCGCTAAGACAGGGGGCCAAGAGACCCAGTACTTC.

This rearrangement joins TRBV2 to TRBJ2-5; D gene ambiguous. Trimming pared 4 bases from V and 9 bases from J, leaving 15 bases between. The CDR3 has 13 residues. Germline CDR1 is SNHLY and CDR2 is FYNNEI. CDR3 protein: CASSVDGVGAQYF. The CDR3 DNA follows: TGTGCCAGCAGTGTGGATGGGGTTGGGGCCCAGTACTTC.

This rearrangement joins TRBV29-1 to TRBJ2-5; 15 nucleotides agree with TRBD2. The CDR3 length is 15 residues. Germline values: CDR1 SQVTM, CDR2 ANQGSEA. Trimming cost V 4 bases and J 7 bases; bases outside gene matches: 7. The CDR3 nucleotides are TGCAGCGTTGCCGGGACTAGCGGGGGGCGGGGGACCCAGTACTTC. Residues: CSVAGTSGGRGTQYF.

The chain couples TRBV29-1 to TRBJ2-3; D is perhaps TRBD2 (6 bases). This CDR3 has 11 residues. V lost 6 bases and J 11 bases, leaving 15 bases between the germline ends. Germline V CDR1 and CDR2: SQVTM, ANQGSEA. The CDR3 DNA is TGCAGCGTCGACCAACGGGAGCGGCAGTATTTT. It encodes CSVDQRERQYF.

The chain employs TRBV20-1 and TRBJ2-7; no reliable D call. The ends were cut back, 0 bases at V and 7 bases at J, with 13 bases in the middle. This CDR3 region has 13 residues. The germline V gene has CDR1 DFQATT and CDR2 SNEGSKA (reference sequence). The CDR3 bases are TGCAGTGCTAGAGATAGTAGCCGGAAGGAGCAGTACTTC. Amino acids: CSARDSSRKEQYF.

The V and J genes are TRBV2 and TRBJ2-3; D gene uncertain. Germline values: CDR1 SNHLY, CDR2 FYNNEI. The V and J ends lost 7 bases and 5 bases respectively, with 7 bases between them. The CDR3 length is 11 residues. CDR3 region: CASKSLDTQYF. The CDR3 DNA is TGTGCCAGCAAATCCCTAGATACGCAGTATTTT.

DNA for the CDR3: TGTGCCAGCAGCTCGAACAGGGGGGGCAATCAGCCCCAGCATTTT. It specifies CASSSNRGGNQPQHF. The chain carries TRBV7-2 and TRBJ1-5; 8 positions agree with TRBD1. The CDR3 is 15 amino acids. V gave up 4 bases and J gave up 2 bases; unmatched junction bases: 4. Germline CDR1 and CDR2: SGHTA and FQGNSA.

The chain has TRBV29-1 and TRBJ1-1, with D perhaps TRBD1 (5 bases). The CDR3 is made up of 13 amino acids. The germline V gene has CDR1 SQVTM and CDR2 ANQGSEA. The V gene lost 4 bases and the J gene lost 1 base, with 10 bases spanning the gap. The CDR3: CSVVLQANTEAFF. The CDR3 DNA is TGCAGCGTTGTGTTACAGGCGAACACTGAAGCTTTCTTT.

The chain couples TRBV29-1 to TRBJ1-2; the match to TRBD1 covers 8 bases. CDR3 length: 13 residues. CDR1 is SQVTM, CDR2 ANQGSEA, per germline. The J segment lost 2 bases and the V segment lost 3 bases, leaving 2 bases of the junction unmatched. CDR3 DNA sequence: TGCAGCGTTGAGACAGGGGCGAACTATGGCTACACCTTC. Translation: CSVETGANYGYTF.

The rearrangement uses TRBV29-1 and TRBJ2-3; D gene unclear. Germline values: CDR1 SQVTM, CDR2 ANQGSEA. The CDR3 has 13 amino acids. V lost 2 bases to trimming and J lost 2 bases, with 8 bases between them. CDR3 loop: CSVEWQATDTQYF. The CDR3 DNA reads as TGCAGCGTTGAATGGCAAGCCACAGATACGCAGTATTTT.

J is TRBJ1-1 and V is TRBV3-1, with unresolved D. Trimming took off 1 base at V and 4 bases at J, with 4 bases between the two ends. Germline CDR1 reads LGHDT; CDR2 reads YNNKEL (reference sequence). CDR3 length: 12 residues. The CDR3 region has the DNA TGTGCCAGCAGCCAAGTCGGCACTGAAGCTTTCTTT. As protein: CASSQVGTEAFF.

The rearrangement links TRBV20-1 to TRBJ2-7; 8 positions match TRBD1. This CDR3 is 14 amino acids long. The germline CDR1 and CDR2 sequences are DFQATT and SNEGSKA (reference sequence). V was pared by 6 bases and J by 1 base, with 8 bases of the junction left unmatched. Here the CDR3 reads CSAPRQGSSYEQYF. The CDR3 DNA is TGCAGTGCCCCCCGACAGGGGAGTTCCTACGAGCAGTACTTC.

This chain connects TRBV5-1 to TRBJ2-5, with D perhaps matching TRBD1 (5 bases). This CDR3 is built from 15 residues. Trimming shortened V by 6 bases and J by 4 bases, and 19 bases separated the two germline ends. From germline, CDR1 is SGHRS and CDR2 YFSETQ. The CDR3: CASTHWQGVSETQYF. The CDR3 DNA sequence: TGCGCCAGCACCCATTGGCAGGGCGTGTCAGAGACCCAGTACTTC. Looking up the rest from reference TRBV5-1 and TRBJ2-5 gives the full variable domain: KAGVTQTPRYLIKTRGQQVTLSCSPISGHRSVSWYQQTPGQGLQFLFEYFSETQRNKGNFPGRFSGRQFSNSRSEMNVSTLELGDSALYLCASTHWQGVSETQYFGPGTRLLVL.

This rearrangement joins TRBV4-3 to TRBJ2-1, with D possibly being TRBD2 (6 bases). Per the germline V gene, CDR1 is LGHNA and CDR2 is YSLEER. V was trimmed by 2 bases and J by 3 bases, leaving 17 bases between them. CDR3 length: 17 amino acids. For the CDR3, the DNA is TGCGCCAGCAGCCAACAAATTATCGGGGGTCTCTACAATGAGCAGTTCTTC. Translation gives CASSQQIIGGLYNEQFF.

The chain uses TRBV20-1 and TRBJ2-7, with D possibly being TRBD1 or TRBD2 (6 bases each). Trimming shortened V by 6 bases and J by 0 bases, and 15 bases separated the two germline ends. Germline V gives CDR1 DFQATT, CDR2 SNEGSKA (reference sequence). CDR3 length equals 14 residues. CDR3 sequence reads: CSAGGTYSSYEQYF. In DNA form, the CDR3 reads TGCAGTGCAGGGGGGACATACAGCTCCTACGAGCAGTACTTC.

CDR3 in DNA: TGTGCCAGCAGCCCCCGGGCGGCAGGGGATTCGGGGGATACGCAGTATTTT. Encoded protein: CASSPRAAGDSGDTQYF. V is TRBV3-1 and J is TRBJ2-3; D may be TRBD1 (6 bases). The CDR3 runs to 17 residues. Germline values: CDR1 LGHDT, CDR2 YNNKEL (reference sequence). Trimming took 4 bases from V and 6 from J, leaving 23 bases between them.

The J gene is TRBJ1-5, the V gene TRBV10-3; no reliable D call. Trimming left V 9 bases short and J 6 bases short, with 15 bases between. The CDR3 extends over 13 amino acids. CDR1 and CDR2 from the germline V gene are ENHRY and SYGVKD. The chain's CDR3 is CAIREGSGQPQHF. DNA of the CDR3: TGTGCCATACGGGAAGGGTCTGGTCAGCCCCAGCATTTT.

This chain's CDR3 is CSVGGQVDSGANVLTF. CDR3 coding DNA: TGCAGCGTTGGGGGACAGGTAGACTCTGGGGCCAACGTCCTGACTTTC. The genes are TRBV29-1 and TRBJ2-6; 8 bases fit TRBD1. Trimming removed 4 bases from V and 0 bases from J; junction bases left unmatched: 5. The V gene's germline CDR1 is SQVTM and CDR2 ANQGSEA. The CDR3 loop spans 16 amino acids. Full variable domain (rest looked up from reference TRBV29-1 and TRBJ2-6): SAVISQKPSRDICQRGTSLTIQCQVDSQVTMMFWYRQQPGQSLTLIATANQGSEATYESGFVIDKFPISRPNLTFSTLTVSNMSPEDSSIYLCSVGGQVDSGANVLTFGAGSRLTVL.

This clonotype is a singleton in its sample. This chain links TRBV15 with TRBJ1-4, with 7 bases fitting TRBD1. The V gene end was trimmed by 4 bases and the J gene end by 6 bases; junction bases not matched to a gene: 5. CDR1 is LNHNV and CDR2 is YYDKDF in the germline V gene (reference sequence). This CDR3 is 14 amino acids long. CDR3 nucleotide sequence: TGTGCCACCAGCACCAGACAGGGCGATGAAAAACTGTTTTTT. This gives the protein CATSTRQGDEKLFF.

This sequence joins TRBV4-3 and TRBJ2-3, with 9 bases fitting TRBD2. Germline V CDR1 and CDR2: LGHNA, YSLEER. The CDR3 has 14 residues. After removal of 0 bases from V and 13 bases from J, the junction contained 8 bases not matched to a gene. The chain's CDR3 is CASSQDQTSGRKYF. The CDR3 DNA reads TGCGCCAGCAGCCAAGATCAGACTAGCGGCAGGAAGTATTTT.

This clonotype has a single count. V usage is TRBV20-1 and J usage is TRBJ2-7; D remains ambiguous. Per the germline V gene, CDR1 is DFQATT and CDR2 is SNEGSKA (reference sequence). Trimming took off 6 bases at V and 6 bases at J, with 15 bases between the two ends. The CDR3 totals 12 residues. CDR3 in amino acids: CSAYSRRSEQYF. The CDR3 bases are TGCAGTGCCTACAGCAGGCGAAGCGAGCAGTACTTC.

The chain combines TRBV28 with TRBJ2-3, with TRBD2 as a possible D gene (6 bases). This CDR3 spans 14 amino acids. Germline lookup yields CDR1 MDHEN and CDR2 SYDVKM. V was shortened by 2 bases and J by 3 bases, with 9 bases between the two germline ends. CDR3 in amino acids: CASSLGGLTDTQYF. In nucleotides, the CDR3 is TGTGCCAGCAGTTTAGGGGGGTTGACAGATACGCAGTATTTT.

This clonotype was seen a single time. The chain links TRBV20-1 to TRBJ2-1, with 7 bases aligning to TRBD1. Germline lookup yields CDR1 DFQATT and CDR2 SNEGSKA (reference sequence). This CDR3 has 12 residues. With V trimmed by 3 bases and J by 9 bases, 5 bases remained unmatched. This chain's CDR3 is CSARSRGSEQFF. The CDR3 nucleotides read TGCAGTGCTAGGAGCAGGGGGAGTGAGCAGTTCTTC.

This sequence joins TRBV10-3 and TRBJ1-6; D call uncertain. The germline V gene encodes CDR1 ENHRY and CDR2 SYGVKD. Trimming stripped 7 bases from V and 9 bases from J, with 19 bases between. The CDR3 spans 15 residues. CDR3 in DNA: TGTGCCATCAAAGGTCGGTCAGAGCCCGCTTCACCCCTCCACTTT. As protein: CAIKGRSEPASPLHF.

The CDR3 region has the DNA TGCAGTGCTAGCGGGGGTGCAGGGTCCTACGAGCAGTACTTC. This encodes CSASGGAGSYEQYF. V is TRBV20-1 and J is TRBJ2-7; tentative D call: TRBD2 (6 bases). The CDR3 totals 14 residues. V was trimmed by 3 bases and J by 1 base, leaving 13 bases between them. Germline V gives CDR1 DFQATT, CDR2 SNEGSKA (reference sequence).

The chain is built from TRBV14 and TRBJ2-5; D unresolved. V lost 0 bases and J 7 bases, leaving 6 bases between the germline ends. The CDR3 runs to 12 residues. CDR1 is SGHDN and CDR2 is FVKESK in the germline V gene. The CDR3 DNA reads as TGTGCCAGCAGCCAAGATAAGGGGACCCAGTACTTC. Translating gives CASSQDKGTQYF.

The J gene is TRBJ2-1, the V gene TRBV29-1, with TRBD2 identical over 7 bases. Germline CDR1 SQVTM, CDR2 ANQGSEA. The CDR3 spans 18 residues. The J segment lost 1 base and the V segment lost 3 bases, leaving 15 bases of the junction unmatched. As DNA, the CDR3 is TGCAGCGTTGATAATCCCTTGGGGAGGGTCGGATCCTACAATGAGCAGTTCTTC. It encodes CSVDNPLGRVGSYNEQFF.

The gene calls are TRBV9 and TRBJ2-3; 7 nucleotides align to TRBD2. V dropped 1 base and J dropped 0; count of bases not matched to a gene: 2. The CDR3 has 15 amino acids. Germline V lookup: CDR1 SGDLS, CDR2 YYNGEE. The CDR3 nucleotides are TGTGCCAGCAGCGTACGGGGGGAAAGCACAGATACGCAGTATTTT. Translating gives CASSVRGESTDTQYF.